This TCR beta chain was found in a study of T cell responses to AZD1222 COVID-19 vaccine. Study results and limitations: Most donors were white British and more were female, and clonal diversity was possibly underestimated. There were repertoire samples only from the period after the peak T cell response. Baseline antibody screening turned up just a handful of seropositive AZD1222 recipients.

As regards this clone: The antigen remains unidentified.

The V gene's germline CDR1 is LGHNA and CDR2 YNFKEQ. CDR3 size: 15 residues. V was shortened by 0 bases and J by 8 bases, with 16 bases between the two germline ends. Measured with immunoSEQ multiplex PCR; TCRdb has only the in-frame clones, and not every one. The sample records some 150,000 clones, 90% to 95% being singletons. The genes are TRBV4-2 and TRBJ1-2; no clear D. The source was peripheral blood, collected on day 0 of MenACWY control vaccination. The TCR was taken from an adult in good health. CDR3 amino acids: CASSQDRPTLGGYTF. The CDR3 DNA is TGTGCCAGCAGCCAAGATAGGCCTACCTTAGGGGGCTACACCTTC.